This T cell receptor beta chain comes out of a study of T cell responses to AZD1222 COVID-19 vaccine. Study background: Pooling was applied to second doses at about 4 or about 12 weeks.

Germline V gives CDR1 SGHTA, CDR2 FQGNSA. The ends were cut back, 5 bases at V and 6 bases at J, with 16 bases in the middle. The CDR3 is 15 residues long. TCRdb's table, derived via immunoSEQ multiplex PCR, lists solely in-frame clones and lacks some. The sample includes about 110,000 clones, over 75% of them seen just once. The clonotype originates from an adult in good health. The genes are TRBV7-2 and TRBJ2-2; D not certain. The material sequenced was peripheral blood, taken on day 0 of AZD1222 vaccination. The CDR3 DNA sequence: TGTGCCAGCAGCCTCCGCCCCGATACCCCCGGGGAGCTGTTTTTT. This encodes CASSLRPDTPGELFF.